The TCR beta chain described here comes from a study of cytomegalovirus exposure and HLA in healthy donors (TCRdb year 2017). For the study in its entirety: An earlier analysis of about 560 of the donors reported about 300 Gb of sequence data and 95 million to 120 million unique TCR beta sequences obtained from about 170 million T cells. Alongside the repertoire data, information on donor age, sex, ethnicity and CMV serostatus was compiled. A later genetic analysis used genome-wide SNP genotypes for about 60% of the 666 donors, treating that subset as a discovery cohort. Typing coverage differed by locus: A, B, C, DRB1 and DQB1 were typed in roughly 620-630 donors, DQA1 in approximately 520, DPA1 in around 610, and DPB1 in roughly 470. All discovery cohort repertoires had been generated using a single sequencing platform. High-throughput TCR immunosequencing, statistical association of individual TCRs with disease status, and machine learning were combined to predict cytomegalovirus infection status. In the later analysis, no new phenotypic data were used to find candidate immune exposures; instead, reliance was placed on TCR beta sequences and their occurrence across donors. About five DR-DQ haplotypes were treated as single units for association and clustering because of strong linkage in the cohort. Using immunosequencing, the study profiled T cell repertoires from fewer than 850 subjects and related those repertoires to cytomegalovirus serostatus. The aim of the study was to test whether cataloging public T cell receptors could identify signatures of past pathogen exposure. Of the approximately 400 genotyped donors, approximately 80% were placed in the genetic ancestry cluster associated with self-reported Caucasian donors. An early release that covered about 600 HLA-typed donors contained about 300 gigabases of sequencing data and roughly 84 million unique TCR sequences. An earlier analysis of 500 to 650 of the donors applied high-throughput TCR beta sequencing to assess whether each TCR beta V gene segment acted as functional or pseudogenic. Among over 350 genotyped donors of the cohort, an average of around 240,000 unique TCR beta nucleotide sequences were sequenced per donor, around 20% of them non-productive. In a later analysis, previously published TCR beta repertoires from 550 to 750 donors were re-analyzed and high-resolution HLA genotyping was added so that TCR occurrence patterns could be studied. A separate validation cohort of over 95 different subjects was used in addition to the roughly 620-subject first cohort. HLA typing covered class I and class II loci at four-digit resolution. Summary of the overall study and its limitations: Sequencing depth was assumed to be roughly uniform across donors in the presence/absence analyses, though that assumption may not hold. A later analysis found that TCR association rates varied across HLA loci, with DRB1 alleles showing the most associated TCRs and HLA-C alleles the fewest. In a later analysis, several top co-occurrence clusters were reported to appear linked to parvovirus B19, influenza, CMV and Epstein-Barr virus. Because the 87-base-pair reads could not distinguish some IMGT-functional V segments, including TRBV6-2 and TRBV6-3, those segments were excluded. For the cohort, immune exposure information was limited to CMV serostatus. A cluster of highly shared sequence variants was judged likely to represent a technical artifact of the sequencing pipeline. Linkage disequilibrium might explain the correlated functional status among segregating V segments, but an unknown experimental factor could not be ruled out. In a later genetic analysis, fewer N-insertions in productive TCRs were reported among donors in an Asian-associated ancestry cluster than the roughly 710-donor mean. This cohort had only TCR beta chains sequenced, and the lack of alpha or paired-chain data limited which features could be detected. In an earlier analysis of some 550 of the donors, most TCR beta V segments were observed in productive rearrangements about 87% or about 30% of the time, broadly matching IMGT annotations. Strong co-occurrence of HLA alleles, especially DR and DQ, made assigning TCR associations to individual alleles difficult. In vitro tests confirmed that a few of the cytomegalovirus-associated TCR beta chains recognize cytomegalovirus antigens. The classifier was reported to diagnose cytomegalovirus status with high specificity and sensitivity in both the original and validation cohorts. Because HLA typing was unavailable for some donors at each locus, only the typed subset was used in association tests. At a false discovery rate of 0.05, a later analysis linked 15,000 to 20,000 TCR beta sequences to specific HLA alleles. The study gave a list of some 150 TCR beta chains associated with cytomegalovirus. It was suggested by the authors that the approach could potentially be generalized to other disease states and immunological phenotypes. A further reported finding was that TCR beta sequences accurately predicted the HLA-A and HLA-B alleles for most subjects in the first cohort. A later genetic analysis associated a missense DCLRE1C variant with V-gene and J-gene trimming of TCR beta chains, and an independent cohort replicated the association. The earlier analysis of a few hundred of the donors excluded over 15 rarely observed V segments, including chromosome 9 orphons, because counts were too low. Most TCR sequences were observed very rarely across donors, whereas some public TCRs were present in many individuals. In a later analysis, HLA-associated TCR beta chains showed more clonal expansion and lower generation probabilities than non-associated chains that were equally common. A later analysis found that most CMV-associated TCR beta chains appeared HLA-restricted, with HLA associations seemingly driven largely by CMV exposure.

In its sample, this clone was seen a few times. Its antigen remains unidentified. Qualities for individual bases were not recorded, and no much larger clone is one base off. The CDR3 has 10 amino acids, counting the end cysteine and phenylalanine. Only the CDR3 DNA stays, 30 bases, in frame from base 1. Per the germline V gene, ENHRY is the CDR1 and SYGVKD is the CDR2. The V and J ends are trimmed by 3 bases and 8 bases, leaving 4 bases between them. The protocol used for the library was the immunoSEQ multiplex PCR assay. A mixture of 60 forward primers for TCR Vbeta segments and 13 reverse primers for TCR Jbeta segments was used in the multiplex PCR. A multiplex PCR assay on genomic DNA amplified the CDR3 region of rearranged TCR beta genes. Amplified TCR beta libraries were sequenced as 87-base-pair reads on the Illumina HiSeq System. In the source study's methods: A later analysis tallied tens of millions of unique TCR beta chains across the 700 or so repertoires, and about 12 million of those chains were shared by two or more donors. A nearest-neighbor algorithm error-corrected the raw reads and collapsed the reads into unique sequences, merging closely related sequences to remove PCR and sequencing errors. V, D and J gene segments were assigned by aligning CDR3 sequences to IMGT reference sequences. For a sequence to be retained, at least a six-nucleotide match to both a V gene segment and a J gene segment was required. A rearrangement was called productive if the CDR3 had no stop codons and remained in frame with V and J, and every other rearrangement was called non-productive. Following IMGT convention, CDR3 was defined as the stretch from the second conserved V-encoded cysteine up to the conserved J-encoded phenylalanine. In an earlier analysis of approximately 590 of the donors, sequences lacking an unambiguous match to a single V gene segment were excluded. In an earlier analysis of about 590 of the donors, a V segment was called functional when productive rearrangements were above 56.7%, and segregating when the standard deviation between donors exceeded 5%. To diagnose cytomegalovirus status from the catalog of TCR beta chain sequences, a statistical classification framework was built. In a later analysis, V and J genes were assigned by comparing TCR nucleotide sequences against IMGT/GENE-DB human TR gene sequences. Using the TCRdist pipeline, a later analysis assigned CDR3 sequences along with most-parsimonious VDJ recombination scenarios. In a later analysis, every TCR beta chain was defined by the combination of its CDR3 amino acid sequence and its V-gene family, and reads without a unique V-gene family were dropped. A later analysis removed nearly 600 highly shared, low-generation-probability nucleotide sequences to deal with suspected cross-contamination and a sequencing artifact. For each public chain, a later analysis derived a clonal expansion index from normalized ranks of inferred template counts within each repertoire. Generation probabilities in a later analysis came from a VDJ recombination model fitted to out-of-frame rearrangements, and those results were checked against IGoR. In a later analysis, hypergeometric tests were used to score TCR-TCR, TCR-HLA and TCR-CMV co-occurrence, with a repertoire-size bias correction applied to TCR pairs. In a later analysis, false discovery rates were estimated by permuting HLA or CMV assignments 20 times. In a later analysis, co-occurring TCRs were grouped using DBSCAN, and TCRdist sequence similarity was added for clustering within HLA-allele-positive subsets. For co-occurrence clustering, repertoires with fewer than 30,000 or more than 120,000 public chains were excluded, along with roughly 5 repertoires with anomalous nucleotide sharing. TCRdb holds this immuneACCESS table with in-frame rearrangements only. Some clones are missing; in checked studies, unresolved V genes explain under half, and the rest has no known cause. V and J calls plus clone size are reproduced from that table; the DNA served to infer D and trimming. This sample gives 95,000 to 150,000 clones in total; roughly 9% of them show up just once. 5% to 6.5% of the sample comes from the top ten.

The cohort consisted of 650 to 850 healthy bone marrow donors. At the time of sampling, every cohort member was nominally healthy, though immune exposures that went unrecorded were likely present. The donor tested CMV seropositive and was one of the 289 seropositive cohort members. Every donor gave a peripheral blood sample, and the peripheral blood mononuclear cells from that sample were used for TCR beta sequencing. The Qiagen DNeasy Blood Extraction Kit was used to extract genomic DNA from the blood cell samples. Sequenced input: PBMCs. This sequence was found in a woman aged 40 to 50 in good health and CMV-seropositive. Rearrangement joined TRBV10-3 to TRBJ1-2; no D gene call is confident. At the DNA level, the sequence is TGTGCCATCAGTGACGGGGGCTACACCTTC. This yields the protein CAISDGGYTF.